This T cell receptor (beta chain) was retrieved from a study of T cell repertoires in cytomegalovirus infection. One entry per CDR3 protein, called by TCRdb with MiXCR from the reads. The table records approximately 730,000 distinct CDR3 sequences, around 30% of them present only once. The CDR3 totals 15 residues. V shed 4 bases and J shed 2 bases, with 15 bases lying between them. The V gene's germline CDR1 is LGHNA and CDR2 YSLEER. Of note for this clonotype: Its antigen is as yet unknown.

V and J are TRBV4-3 and TRBJ2-7; weak D call: TRBD1 (6 bases). The origin of this receptor is a human donor in good health (CMV status not recorded). Some clones in this sample may be carry-over from other donors' samples. The sample consisted of cultured PBMCs, taken from culture after CMV antigen stimulation. The CDR3 here is CASSPGPQGAYEQYF. The CDR3 DNA is TGCGCCAGCAGCCCGGGCCCACAGGGAGCCTACGAGCAGTACTTC.